The 26 T cell receptor beta chains reported below all come from one sample, sequenced in a study of blood T cell repertoires in COVID-19. Clones were sequenced by immunoSEQ multiplex PCR, and TCRdb holds only the in-frame ones, with some missing. Of 200,000 to 250,000 clones listed, roughly 90% are singletons. Sequencing input: PBMCs or T cells enriched from blood (not recorded which). The receptors stem from a woman aged 45-65 years in a cohort exposed to, infected with or recovered from COVID-19 (not recorded which).

The rearrangement links TRBV7-2 to TRBJ2-1; 9 bases match TRBD2. The germline gives CDR1 SGHTA, CDR2 FQGNSA. This CDR3 comprises 16 residues. V dropped 8 bases and J dropped 3; count of bases not matched to a gene: 11. The CDR3, as DNA: TGTGCCAGCCAGAGGGCTAGCGGGGATCACTACAATGAGCAGTTCTTC. Its translation: CASQRASGDHYNEQFF. Combining the CDR3 with reference TRBV7-2 and TRBJ2-1 gives the whole variable domain GAGVSQSPSNKVTEKGKDVELRCDPISGHTALYWYRQSLGQGLEFLIYFQGNSAPDKSGLPSDRFSAERTGGSVSTLTIQRTQQEDSAVYLCASQRASGDHYNEQFFGPGTRLTVL.

The chain has TRBV6-2 or TRBV6-3 and TRBJ1-3, with D possibly matching TRBD1 (5 bases). CDR3 length: 15 amino acids. The V gene lost 4 bases and the J gene lost 0 bases, with 10 bases spanning the gap. Per germline, CDR1 MNHEY and CDR2 SVGEGT. The CDR3: CASSWDFLSGNTIYF. The DNA of the CDR3 is TGTGCCAGCAGTTGGGACTTTCTCTCTGGAAACACCATATATTTT.

The chain combines TRBV19 with TRBJ2-1, with 12 bases that match TRBD2. The CDR3 is 15 amino acids. J lost 6 bases, V lost 7 bases, and 7 bases had no gene match. CDR1 LNHDA and CDR2 SQIVND come from the germline V gene (reference sequence). CDR3 nucleotide sequence: TGTGCCAGTACCGCACTAGCGGGGGGCTTCAATGAGCAGTTCTTC. Residues: CASTALAGGFNEQFF.

The chain uses TRBV15 and TRBJ1-3; possibly TRBD1 for D (5 bases). From germline, CDR1 is LNHNV and CDR2 YYDKDF (reference sequence). The CDR3 contains 15 residues. The V end lost 4 bases, the J end lost 1 base, and 11 bases lay between the germline ends. The CDR3 loop reads CATSNTGGSGNTIYF. CDR3 nucleotide sequence: TGTGCCACCAGCAACACGGGGGGGTCTGGAAACACCATATATTTT.

This clone has only a few counts. This chain links TRBV3-1 (or the pseudogene TRBV3-2) with TRBJ1-2, with a weak D call TRBD1 (6 bases). Trimming took 4 bases from V and 3 from J, leaving 12 bases between them. The CDR3 runs 14 residues. Germline V gives CDR1 LGHDT, CDR2 YNNKEL (reference sequence). The CDR3 DNA reads TGTGCCAGCAGCCTTCGACAGGCAGACTATGGCTACACCTTC. Translating it yields CASSLRQADYGYTF.

This rearrangement joins TRBV5-1 to TRBJ1-2, with 10 positions matching TRBD1. V was pared by 0 bases and J by 7 bases, with 15 bases of the junction left unmatched. This CDR3 is built from 18 residues. CDR1 is SGHRS and CDR2 is YFSETQ in the germline V gene. The chain's CDR3 is CASSLDPTGGARLGGYTF. CDR3 DNA sequence: TGCGCCAGCAGCTTGGACCCGACAGGGGGCGCGAGGTTAGGTGGCTACACCTTC.

The genes are TRBV3-1 (or the pseudogene TRBV3-2) and TRBJ2-5; D gene ambiguous. From germline, CDR1 is LGHDT and CDR2 YNNKEL (reference sequence). Trimming removed 3 bases from V and 1 base from J, with 12 bases in between. This CDR3 region has 15 residues. The DNA for the CDR3 is TGTGCCAGCAGCCACCTTAGCAACGGCCAAGAGACCCAGTACTTC. It codes for CASSHLSNGQETQYF.

The V gene is TRBV2, the J gene TRBJ1-3, with a weak D call TRBD1 (5 bases). The ends were cut back, 4 bases at V and 0 bases at J, with 10 bases in the middle. In germline, CDR1 is SNHLY, CDR2 FYNNEI. This CDR3 is 15 amino acids long. The DNA for the CDR3 is TGTGCCAGCAGTGCTGGGACTGCCTCTGGAAACACCATATATTTT. Translating gives CASSAGTASGNTIYF.

This clone was counted once. The CDR3 DNA reads as TGTGCCTGGGGTAAAGGGGCGGGGCTCACAGATACGCAGTATTTT. Translating gives CAWGKGAGLTDTQYF. The chain uses TRBV30 and TRBJ2-3; perhaps TRBD2 as D (6 bases). The ends were cut back, 5 bases at V and 2 bases at J, with 17 bases in the middle. Per germline, CDR1 GTSNPN and CDR2 SVGIG (reference sequence). The CDR3 runs to 15 residues. The full variable domain, completed using reference TRBV30 and TRBJ2-3, is SQTIHQWPATLVQPVGSPLSLECTVEGTSNPNLYWYRQAAGRGLQLLFYSVGIGQISSEVPQNLSASRPQDRQFILSSKKLLLSDSGFYLCAWGKGAGLTDTQYFGPGTRLTVL.

The chain is built from TRBV6-6 and TRBJ1-2; 8 nucleotides align to TRBD1. In germline, CDR1 is MNHNY, CDR2 SVGAGI (reference sequence). There are 13 residues in the CDR3. V gave up 6 bases and J gave up 8 bases; unmatched junction bases: 8. DNA of the CDR3: TGTGCCAGCAGCCAGGACAGGGCCGACGGCTACACCTTC. As protein: CASSQDRADGYTF.

This chain links TRBV10-3 with TRBJ2-7; tentatively, D is TRBD1 (5 bases). V lost 7 bases, J lost 4 bases, and 11 bases lay in between. Germline CDR1 ENHRY, CDR2 SYGVKD. The CDR3 runs to 12 residues. This chain's CDR3 is CAITDGAYEQYF. CDR3 DNA sequence: TGTGCCATCACGGATGGGGCTTACGAGCAGTACTTC.

V and J are TRBV6-6 and TRBJ1-2, with 7 bases aligning to TRBD1. Germline V gene data show CDR1 as MNHNY and CDR2 as SVGAGI (reference sequence). The V segment lost 8 bases and the J segment 6 bases; nucleotides outside the gene matches: 15. This CDR3 is built from 15 residues. The CDR3 loop is CASGLTGASLDGYTF. The CDR3 DNA follows: TGTGCCAGCGGACTAACAGGGGCCAGTCTGGATGGCTACACCTTC.

J is TRBJ2-7 and V is TRBV5-5; TRBD2 matches 7 bases. The CDR3 contains 14 residues. V lost 1 base and J lost 5; bases outside the gene matches: 6. Germline values: CDR1 SGHKS, CDR2 YYEKEE (reference sequence). The CDR3 coding sequence is TGTGCCAGCAGCTTGCACCCCGGGGGGAACGAGCAGTACTTC. It encodes CASSLHPGGNEQYF.

The chain carries TRBV19 and TRBJ1-1; possible D gene TRBD1, 5 bases. Deletions cut 11 bases from V and 10 bases from J, with 14 bases between. Per germline, CDR1 LNHDA and CDR2 SQIVND (reference sequence). The CDR3 is made up of 10 amino acids. The CDR3 region is CAGQYKGAFF. The CDR3 coding sequence is TGTGCCGGACAATACAAGGGAGCTTTCTTT. Full variable domain (outside the CDR3, taken from reference TRBV19 and TRBJ1-1): DGGITQSPKYLFRKEGQNVTLSCEQNLNHDAMYWYRQDPGQGLRLIYYSQIVNDFQKGDIAEGYSVSREKKESFPLTVTSAQKNPTAFYLCAGQYKGAFFGQGTRLTVV.

This clone came up a few times. The CDR3 nucleotides read TGCGCCAGCAAACTAGCGTCAGGCACCGGGGAGCTGTTTTTT. The encoded protein is CASKLASGTGELFF. The chain is built from TRBV5-1 and TRBJ2-2; 7 positions match TRBD2. The CDR3 runs 14 residues. V shed 6 bases, J shed 4 bases, and the junction held 6 bases outside the gene matches. Germline-derived CDR1 and CDR2 are SGHRS and YFSETQ. The entire variable domain, with the rest obtained from reference TRBV5-1 and TRBJ2-2, is as follows: KAGVTQTPRYLIKTRGQQVTLSCSPISGHRSVSWYQQTPGQGLQFLFEYFSETQRNKGNFPGRFSGRQFSNSRSEMNVSTLELGDSALYLCASKLASGTGELFFGEGSRLTVL.

The V gene is TRBV7-9, the J gene TRBJ2-3, with 9 bases lining up with TRBD2. V shed 2 bases and J 2 bases; nucleotides not matched to a gene: 5. There are 16 residues in the CDR3. Germline CDR1 SEHNR, CDR2 FQNEAQ (reference sequence). The CDR3 DNA reads as TGTGCCAGCAGCTTACGGCGGGGGGGCGTCACAGATACGCAGTATTTT. Its translation: CASSLRRGGVTDTQYF.

The CDR3 loop is CASRQVYNSPLHF. The CDR3 DNA is TGCGCCAGCAGGCAGGTATATAATTCACCCCTCCACTTT. This chain links TRBV5-1 with TRBJ1-6; D not resolved. Germline V gives CDR1 SGHRS, CDR2 YFSETQ. With 5 bases removed from V and 4 bases from J, the gap between germline ends came to 7 bases. The CDR3 consists of 13 residues.

The gene calls are TRBV4-1 and TRBJ1-2, with a tentative D call TRBD1 (6 bases). Trimming stripped 0 bases from V and 1 base from J, with 9 bases between. The CDR3 runs to 15 residues. Germline values: CDR1 MGHRA, CDR2 YSYEKL. The CDR3 region has the DNA TGCGCCAGCAGCCAAGATAGGGGGATTAACTATGGCTACACCTTC. This sequence encodes CASSQDRGINYGYTF.

The V gene is TRBV6-2 or TRBV6-3, the J gene TRBJ2-7; D not resolved. The CDR3 has 13 residues. V lost 4 bases and J lost 3, with 10 bases in between. In germline, CDR1 is MNHEY, CDR2 SVGEGT. The CDR3 coding sequence is TGTGCCAGCAGTTTTAATGTCGTCTACGAGCAGTACTTC. It specifies CASSFNVVYEQYF.

This chain links TRBV30 with TRBJ1-2; D remains unclear. V lost 8 bases and J lost 4, with 17 bases in between. The CDR3 is made up of 13 amino acids. Looked up from germline, CDR1 is GTSNPN and CDR2 is SVGIG (reference sequence). DNA of the CDR3: TGTGCCCTCGGCGCGGGAGGGTTCTATGGCTACACCTTC. Translation: CALGAGGFYGYTF.

V and J are TRBV24-1 and TRBJ1-4; D possibly corresponds to TRBD1 (5 bases). Looked up from germline, CDR1 is KGHDR and CDR2 is SFDVKD. V was shortened by 5 bases and J by 2 bases, with 11 bases between the two germline ends. The length of the CDR3 is 15 residues. Here the CDR3 reads CATSGSTGTNEKLFF. The CDR3 bases are TGTGCCACCAGTGGGTCAACAGGCACTAATGAAAAACTGTTTTTT.

The J gene is TRBJ1-2, the V gene TRBV4-3; possible D gene TRBD1, 5 bases. Germline CDR1 LGHNA, CDR2 YSLEER. Deletions cut 0 bases from V and 7 bases from J, with 18 bases between. The CDR3 is 16 amino acids. The CDR3 region is CASSQDSRVFGSGYTF. CDR3 coding DNA: TGCGCCAGCAGCCAAGATAGCAGGGTTTTTGGCTCTGGCTACACCTTC.

V gene TRBV7-2 combines with J gene TRBJ2-7; 11 positions agree with TRBD2. Germline trimming cut 5 bases from V and 5 bases from J; bases unmatched to any gene: 8. The CDR3 is made up of 15 amino acids. Germline lookup yields CDR1 SGHTA and CDR2 FQGNSA. The CDR3 loop is CASSPRLAGGHEQYF. DNA for the CDR3: TGTGCCAGCAGCCCCAGGCTAGCGGGGGGCCACGAGCAGTACTTC.

The rearrangement joins TRBV7-2 to TRBJ2-1, with D maybe TRBD2 (6 bases). This CDR3 is built from 15 residues. V gave up 7 bases and J gave up 1 base, with 14 bases separating them. Germline CDR1 is SGHTA and CDR2 is FQGNSA. The CDR3 region is CASTETGGSYNEQFF. In DNA form, the CDR3 reads TGTGCCAGCACCGAGACCGGGGGATCCTACAATGAGCAGTTCTTC.

V and J are TRBV29-1 and TRBJ1-2; 7 nucleotides match TRBD1. Germline trimming cut 4 bases from V and 4 bases from J; bases unmatched to any gene: 3. This CDR3 is 12 amino acids long. The germline V gene has CDR1 SQVTM and CDR2 ANQGSEA. This chain's CDR3 is CSVGQGGYGYTF. The CDR3 DNA sequence: TGCAGCGTTGGACAGGGTGGCTATGGCTACACCTTC.

The V gene is TRBV5-4, the J gene TRBJ1-2; 8 bases line up with TRBD1. CDR3 size: 13 residues. V was clipped by 7 bases and J by 4 bases; unmatched bases: 6. Germline CDR1 reads SGHNT; CDR2 reads YYREEE (reference sequence). The CDR3 sequence: CASLPDRGYGYTF. The CDR3 DNA is TGTGCCAGCTTACCAGACAGGGGCTATGGCTACACCTTC.